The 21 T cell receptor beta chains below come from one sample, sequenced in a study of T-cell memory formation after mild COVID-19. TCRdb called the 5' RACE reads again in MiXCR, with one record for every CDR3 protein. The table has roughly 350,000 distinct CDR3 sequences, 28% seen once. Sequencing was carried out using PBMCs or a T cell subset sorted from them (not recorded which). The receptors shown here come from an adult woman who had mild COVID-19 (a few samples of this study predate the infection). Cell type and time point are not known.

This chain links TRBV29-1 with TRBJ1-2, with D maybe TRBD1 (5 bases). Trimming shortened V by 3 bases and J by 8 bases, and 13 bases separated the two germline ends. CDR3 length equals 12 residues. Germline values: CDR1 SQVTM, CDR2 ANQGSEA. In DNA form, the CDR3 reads TGCAGCGTTGATCGTCTAGGGGAGGGCTACACCTTC. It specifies CSVDRLGEGYTF. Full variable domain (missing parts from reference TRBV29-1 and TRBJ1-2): SAVISQKPSRDICQRGTSLTIQCQVDSQVTMMFWYRQQPGQSLTLIATANQGSEATYESGFVIDKFPISRPNLTFSTLTVSNMSPEDSSIYLCSVDRLGEGYTFGSGTRLTVV.

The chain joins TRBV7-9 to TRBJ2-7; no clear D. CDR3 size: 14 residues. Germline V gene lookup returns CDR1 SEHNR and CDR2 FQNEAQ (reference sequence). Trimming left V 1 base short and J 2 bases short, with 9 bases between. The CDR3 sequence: CASSLVGAPYEQYF. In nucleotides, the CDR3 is TGTGCCAGCAGCTTAGTTGGAGCGCCCTACGAGCAGTACTTC.

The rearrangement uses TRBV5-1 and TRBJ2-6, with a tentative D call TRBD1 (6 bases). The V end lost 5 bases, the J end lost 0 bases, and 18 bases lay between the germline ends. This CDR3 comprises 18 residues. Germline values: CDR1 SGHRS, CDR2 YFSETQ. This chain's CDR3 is CASSIAGYRVSGANVLTF. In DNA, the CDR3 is TGCGCCAGCAGTATAGCAGGTTACAGGGTCTCTGGGGCCAACGTCCTGACTTTC.

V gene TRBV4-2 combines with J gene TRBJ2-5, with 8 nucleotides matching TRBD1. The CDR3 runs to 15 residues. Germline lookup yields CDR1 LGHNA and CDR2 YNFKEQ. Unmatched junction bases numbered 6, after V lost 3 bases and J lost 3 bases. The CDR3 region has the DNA TGTGCCAGCAGCCACGATGACAGGGGCAAAGAGACCCAGTACTTC. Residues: CASSHDDRGKETQYF.

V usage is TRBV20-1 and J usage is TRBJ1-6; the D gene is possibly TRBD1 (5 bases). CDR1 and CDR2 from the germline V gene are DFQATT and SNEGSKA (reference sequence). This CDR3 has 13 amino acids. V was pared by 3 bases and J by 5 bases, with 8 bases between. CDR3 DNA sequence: TGCAGTGCTAGGGGGGTAAATAATTCACCCCTCCACTTT. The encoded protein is CSARGVNNSPLHF.

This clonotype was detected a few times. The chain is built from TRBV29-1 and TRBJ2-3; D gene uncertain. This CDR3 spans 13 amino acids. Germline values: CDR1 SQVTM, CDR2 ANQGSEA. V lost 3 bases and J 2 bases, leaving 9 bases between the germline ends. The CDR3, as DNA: TGCAGCGTTGATAAGCAGGACACAGATACGCAGTATTTT. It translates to CSVDKQDTDTQYF.

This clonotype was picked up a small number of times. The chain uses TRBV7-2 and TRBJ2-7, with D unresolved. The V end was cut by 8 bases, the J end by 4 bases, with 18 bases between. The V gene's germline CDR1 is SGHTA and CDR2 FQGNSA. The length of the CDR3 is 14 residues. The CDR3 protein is CASGQPVRQYEQYF. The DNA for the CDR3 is TGTGCCAGCGGCCAACCGGTACGCCAATACGAGCAGTACTTC.

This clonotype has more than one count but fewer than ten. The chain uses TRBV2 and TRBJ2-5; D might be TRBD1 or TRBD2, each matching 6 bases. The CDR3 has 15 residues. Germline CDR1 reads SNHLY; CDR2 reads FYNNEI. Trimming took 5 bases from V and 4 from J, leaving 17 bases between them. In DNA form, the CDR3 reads TGTGCCAGCAGTAGGAGGGACACCCTGGTAGAGACCCAGTACTTC. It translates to CASSRRDTLVETQYF.

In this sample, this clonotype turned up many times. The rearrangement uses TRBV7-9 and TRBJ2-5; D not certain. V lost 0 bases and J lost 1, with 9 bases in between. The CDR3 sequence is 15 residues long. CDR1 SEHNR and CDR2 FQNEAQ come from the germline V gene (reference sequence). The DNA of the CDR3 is TGTGCCAGCAGCTTAGCGGTCGGCAGCCAAGAGACCCAGTACTTC. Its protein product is CASSLAVGSQETQYF.

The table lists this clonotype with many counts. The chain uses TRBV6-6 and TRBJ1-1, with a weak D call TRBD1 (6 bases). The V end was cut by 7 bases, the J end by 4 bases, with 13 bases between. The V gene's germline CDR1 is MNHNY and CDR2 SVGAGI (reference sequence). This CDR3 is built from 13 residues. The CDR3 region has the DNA TGTGCCAGCATTCCTCGAGGGGGCACTGAAGCTTTCTTT. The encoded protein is CASIPRGGTEAFF.

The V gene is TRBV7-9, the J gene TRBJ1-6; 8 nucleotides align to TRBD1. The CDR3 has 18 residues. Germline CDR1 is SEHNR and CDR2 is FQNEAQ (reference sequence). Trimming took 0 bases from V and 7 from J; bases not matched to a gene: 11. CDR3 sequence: CASSLAGTGGWVNSPLHF. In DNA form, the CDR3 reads TGTGCCAGCAGCTTAGCCGGCACAGGGGGATGGGTCAATTCACCCCTCCACTTT.

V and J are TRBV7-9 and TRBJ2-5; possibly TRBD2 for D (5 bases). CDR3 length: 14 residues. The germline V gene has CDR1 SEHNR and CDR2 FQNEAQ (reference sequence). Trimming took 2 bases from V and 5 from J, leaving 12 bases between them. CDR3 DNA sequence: TGTGCCAGCAGCTTACGGCTAGCAGAGGAGACCCAGTACTTC. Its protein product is CASSLRLAEETQYF. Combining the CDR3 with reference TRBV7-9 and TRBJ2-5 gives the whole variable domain DTGVSQNPRHKITKRGQNVTFRCDPISEHNRLYWYRQTLGQGPEFLTYFQNEAQLEKSRLLSDRFSAERPKGSFSTLEIQRTEQGDSAMYLCASSLRLAEETQYFGPGTRLLVL.

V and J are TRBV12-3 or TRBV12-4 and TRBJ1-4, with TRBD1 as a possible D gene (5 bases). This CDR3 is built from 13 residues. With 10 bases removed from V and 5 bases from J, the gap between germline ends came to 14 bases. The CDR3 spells CATIRDGNEKLFF. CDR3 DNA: TGTGCCACCATCCGGGACGGGAATGAAAAACTGTTTTTT.

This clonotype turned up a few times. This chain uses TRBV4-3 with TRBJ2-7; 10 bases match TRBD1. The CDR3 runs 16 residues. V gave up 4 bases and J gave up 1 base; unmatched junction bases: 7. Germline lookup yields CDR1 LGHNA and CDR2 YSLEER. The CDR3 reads CASSPGQGKGSYEQYF. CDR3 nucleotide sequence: TGCGCCAGCAGCCCGGGACAGGGGAAGGGATCCTACGAGCAGTACTTC.

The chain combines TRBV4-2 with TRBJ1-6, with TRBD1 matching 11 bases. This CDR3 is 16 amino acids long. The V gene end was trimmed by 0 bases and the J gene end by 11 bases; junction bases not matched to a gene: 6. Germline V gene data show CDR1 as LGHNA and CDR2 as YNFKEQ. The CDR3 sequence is CASSQDRGTGGAPLHF. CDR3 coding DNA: TGTGCCAGCAGCCAAGATCGCGGGACAGGGGGGGCACCCCTCCACTTT.

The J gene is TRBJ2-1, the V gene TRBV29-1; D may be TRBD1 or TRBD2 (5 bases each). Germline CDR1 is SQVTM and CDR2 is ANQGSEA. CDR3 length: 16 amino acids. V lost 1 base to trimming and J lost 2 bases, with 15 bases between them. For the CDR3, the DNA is TGCAGCGTTGAAGGCTTGGGGGACGGACCCTACAATGAGCAGTTCTTC. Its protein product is CSVEGLGDGPYNEQFF.

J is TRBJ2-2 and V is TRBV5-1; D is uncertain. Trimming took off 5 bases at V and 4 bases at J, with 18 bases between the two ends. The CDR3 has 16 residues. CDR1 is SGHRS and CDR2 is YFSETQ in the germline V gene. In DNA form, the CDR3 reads TGCGCCAGCAGGGTTGGGTCTCAACAAGTCACCGGGGAGCTGTTTTTT. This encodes CASRVGSQQVTGELFF.

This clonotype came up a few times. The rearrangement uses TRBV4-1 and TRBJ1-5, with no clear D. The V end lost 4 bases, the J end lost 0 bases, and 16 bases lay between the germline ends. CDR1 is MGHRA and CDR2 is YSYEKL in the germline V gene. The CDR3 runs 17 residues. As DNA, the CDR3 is TGCGCCAGCAGCCCCGACGGGTGGGGATATAGCAATCAGCCCCAGCATTTT. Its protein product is CASSPDGWGYSNQPQHF.

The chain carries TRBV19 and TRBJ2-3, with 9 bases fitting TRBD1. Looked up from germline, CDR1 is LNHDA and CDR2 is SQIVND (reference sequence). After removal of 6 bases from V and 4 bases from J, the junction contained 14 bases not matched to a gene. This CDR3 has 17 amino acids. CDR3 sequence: CASSFYPGQGLADTQYF. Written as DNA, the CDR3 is TGTGCCAGTAGCTTCTACCCGGGACAGGGATTGGCAGATACGCAGTATTTT.

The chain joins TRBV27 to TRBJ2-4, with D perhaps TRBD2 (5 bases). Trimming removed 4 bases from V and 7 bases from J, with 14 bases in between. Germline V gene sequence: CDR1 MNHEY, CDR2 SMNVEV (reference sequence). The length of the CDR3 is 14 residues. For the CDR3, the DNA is TGTGCCAGCAGTTCCCCGGACTGGCCGAACATTCAGTACTTC. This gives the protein CASSSPDWPNIQYF.

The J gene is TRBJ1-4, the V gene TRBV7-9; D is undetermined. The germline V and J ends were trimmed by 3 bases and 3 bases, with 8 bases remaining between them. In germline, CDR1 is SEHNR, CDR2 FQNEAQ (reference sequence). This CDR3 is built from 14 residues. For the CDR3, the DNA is TGTGCCAGCAGCTTTCCGGGGTCTAATGAAAAACTGTTTTTT. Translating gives CASSFPGSNEKLFF. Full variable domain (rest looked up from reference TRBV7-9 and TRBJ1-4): DTGVSQNPRHKITKRGQNVTFRCDPISEHNRLYWYRQTLGQGPEFLTYFQNEAQLEKSRLLSDRFSAERPKGSFSTLEIQRTEQGDSAMYLCASSFPGSNEKLFFGSGTQLSVL.